The clone carrying this T cell receptor beta chain was recorded a few times. The sample comes from a study of CD8+ T cells in alopecia areata. The treatment: oral pan-JAK inhibitor, 5-10 mg twice daily. From germline, CDR1 is SGHDT and CDR2 YYEEEE. The junction had 5 bases not matched to a gene; V was cut back by 0 bases and J by 8 bases. The CDR3 spans 15 residues. RNA extraction was followed by reverse transcription into cDNA, which acted as the sequencing template. The assay was immunoSEQ multiplex PCR, and TCRdb's table has in-frame clones only and misses some. The sample yields a few hundred thousand clones, around 64% seen once.

The specimen was CD4+ T cells sorted from blood, collected at week 52, from a patient treated with tofacitinib. The V call is TRBV5-6, the J call TRBJ2-1; 10 bases line up with TRBD1. The receptor was isolated from a human donor with alopecia areata. CDR3 nucleotides: TGTGCCAGCAGCTTGGTGGGACAGGGGAGCGATGAGCAGTTCTTC. Residues: CASSLVGQGSDEQFF.